The clone carrying this T cell receptor (beta chain) was found many times. The antigen remains unidentified. The V end was cut by 2 bases, the J end by 5 bases, with 6 bases between. Germline V gene data show CDR1 as GTSNPN and CDR2 as SVGIG (reference sequence). The CDR3 extends over 12 amino acids. Time point specified: newly diagnosed GD, antithyroid drugs for less than 3 months. The TCR library was made from RNA extracted from PBMCs. This sample was included in a study of regulatory T cells in long-lasting Graves disease. Study-level findings and limits: Comparison showed that persistent patients shared more public clonotypes (about 2,700) than new patients (966).

Construction of the TCR beta libraries employed iRepertoire HTBI primers in conjunction with Arm-PCR of CDR3 regions. TCRdb re-called the multiplex PCR reads through MiXCR, storing one row per CDR3 protein. The profile shows 200,000 to 300,000 distinct CDR3 sequences, around 21% of them singletons. The receptor's source is a female donor with Graves disease. The genes are TRBV30 and TRBJ1-4; D is undetermined. Sequenced material: peripheral blood mononuclear cells (PBMCs), taken at new diagnosis, from a patient treated with antithyroid drugs. The CDR3 DNA reads TGTGCCTGGAGTCCGCACAATGAAAAACTGTTTTTT. Its translation is CAWSPHNEKLFF.